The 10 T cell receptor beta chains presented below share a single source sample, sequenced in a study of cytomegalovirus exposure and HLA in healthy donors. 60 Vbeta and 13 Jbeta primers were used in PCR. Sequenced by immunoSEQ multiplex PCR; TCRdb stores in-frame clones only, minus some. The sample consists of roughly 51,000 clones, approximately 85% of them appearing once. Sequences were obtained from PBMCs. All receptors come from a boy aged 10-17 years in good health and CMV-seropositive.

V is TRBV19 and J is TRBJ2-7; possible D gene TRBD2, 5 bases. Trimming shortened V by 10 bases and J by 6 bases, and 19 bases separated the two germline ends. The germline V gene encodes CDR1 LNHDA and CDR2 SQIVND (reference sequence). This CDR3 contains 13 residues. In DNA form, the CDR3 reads TGTGCCACTTCTGGACTCAACTTCGGCGAGCAGTACTTC. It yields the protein CATSGLNFGEQYF.

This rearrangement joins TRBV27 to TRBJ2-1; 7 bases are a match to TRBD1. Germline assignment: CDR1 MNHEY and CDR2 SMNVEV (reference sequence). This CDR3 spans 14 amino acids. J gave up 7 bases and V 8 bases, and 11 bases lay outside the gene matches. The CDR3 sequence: CASSEGQIMNEQFF. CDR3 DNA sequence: TGTGCCAGCTCTGAGGGACAGATAATGAATGAGCAGTTCTTC.

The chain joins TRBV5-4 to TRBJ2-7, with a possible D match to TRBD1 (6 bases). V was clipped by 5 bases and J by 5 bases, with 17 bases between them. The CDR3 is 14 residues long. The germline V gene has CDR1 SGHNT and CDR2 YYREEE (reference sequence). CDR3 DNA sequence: TGTGCCAGCAGACTACAGGGAGACATCCACGAGCAGTACTTC. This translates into CASRLQGDIHEQYF. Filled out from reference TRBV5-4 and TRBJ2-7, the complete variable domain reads ETGVTQSPTHLIKTRGQQVTLRCSSQSGHNTVSWYQQALGQGPQFIFQYYREEENGRGNFPPRFSGLQFPNYSSELNVNALELDDSALYLCASRLQGDIHEQYFGPGTRLTVT.

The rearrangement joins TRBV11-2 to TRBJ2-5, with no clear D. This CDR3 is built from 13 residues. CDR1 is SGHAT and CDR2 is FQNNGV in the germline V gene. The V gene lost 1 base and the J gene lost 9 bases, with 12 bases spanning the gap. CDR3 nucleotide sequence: TGTGCCAGCAGCTTAGGCCGCCTGGCGGCCCAGTACTTC. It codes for CASSLGRLAAQYF.

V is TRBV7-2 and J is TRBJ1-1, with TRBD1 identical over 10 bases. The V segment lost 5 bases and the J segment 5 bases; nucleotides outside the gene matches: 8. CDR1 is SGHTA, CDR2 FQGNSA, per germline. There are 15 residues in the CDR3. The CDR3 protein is CASSERQGADTEAFF. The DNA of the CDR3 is TGTGCCAGCAGCGAGAGACAGGGGGCGGATACTGAAGCTTTCTTT. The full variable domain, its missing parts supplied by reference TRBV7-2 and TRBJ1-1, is GAGVSQSPSNKVTEKGKDVELRCDPISGHTALYWYRQSLGQGLEFLIYFQGNSAPDKSGLPSDRFSAERTGGSVSTLTIQRTQQEDSAVYLCASSERQGADTEAFFGQGTRLTVV.

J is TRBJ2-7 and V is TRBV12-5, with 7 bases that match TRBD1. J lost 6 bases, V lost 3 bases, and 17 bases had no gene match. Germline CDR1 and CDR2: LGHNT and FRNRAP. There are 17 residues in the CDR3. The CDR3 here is CASGFGLQGQQVPEQYF. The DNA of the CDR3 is TGTGCTAGTGGTTTTGGACTTCAGGGACAGCAAGTCCCCGAGCAGTACTTC. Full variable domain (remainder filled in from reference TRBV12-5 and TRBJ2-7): DARVTQTPRHKVTEMGQEVTMRCQPILGHNTVFWYRQTMMQGLELLAYFRNRAPLDDSGMPKDRFSAEMPDATLATLKIQPSEPRDSAVYFCASGFGLQGQQVPEQYFGPGTRLTVT.

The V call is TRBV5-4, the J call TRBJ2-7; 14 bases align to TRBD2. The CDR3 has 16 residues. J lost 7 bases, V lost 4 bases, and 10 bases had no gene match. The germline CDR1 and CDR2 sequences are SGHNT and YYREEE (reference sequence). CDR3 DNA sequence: TGTGCCAGCAGCCCCCCGACTAGCGGGGGGGCAAGTGAGCAGTACTTC. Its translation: CASSPPTSGGASEQYF.

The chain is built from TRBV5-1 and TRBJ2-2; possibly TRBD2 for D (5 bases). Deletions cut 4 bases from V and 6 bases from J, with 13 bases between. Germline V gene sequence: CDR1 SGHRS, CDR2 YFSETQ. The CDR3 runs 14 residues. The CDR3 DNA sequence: TGCGCCAGCAGCCCCACAGCGGTCGCCGGGGAGCTGTTTTTT. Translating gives CASSPTAVAGELFF.

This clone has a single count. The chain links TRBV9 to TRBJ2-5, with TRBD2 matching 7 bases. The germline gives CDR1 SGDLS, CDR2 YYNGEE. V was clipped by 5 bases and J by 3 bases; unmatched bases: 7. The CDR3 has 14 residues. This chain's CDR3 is CASSHRDYEETQYF. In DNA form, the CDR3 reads TGTGCCAGCAGTCACCGGGACTATGAAGAGACCCAGTACTTC.

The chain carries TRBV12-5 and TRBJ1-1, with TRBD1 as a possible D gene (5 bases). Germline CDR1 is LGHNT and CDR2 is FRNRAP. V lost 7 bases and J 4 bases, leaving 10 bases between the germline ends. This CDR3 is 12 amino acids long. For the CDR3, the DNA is TGTGCTAGTGAAGGGGTCTCCACTGAAGCTTTCTTT. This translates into CASEGVSTEAFF.